Listed below are T cell receptor beta chains from one sample, sequenced in a study of blood T cell repertoires in COVID-19. Only in-frame clones appear in the TCRdb table, and some are missing; sequencing was by immunoSEQ multiplex PCR. The repertoire holds 80,000 to 100,000 clones, with 70% to 90% as singletons. Sequencing was performed on peripheral blood. The receptor set was obtained from a man aged 65-85 years with acute or convalescent COVID-19. Each CDR3 is given with its conserved first and last residue.

cdr3_length j_call v_call cdr3_aa
14 TRBJ1-2 TRBV7-9 CASSSGQSNYGYTF
14 TRBJ2-5 TRBV19 CASSSGGWQETQYF
15 TRBJ1-4 TRBV11-2 CASSLGPSGAGKLFF
17 TRBJ1-5 TRBV28 CASSSWGAGESNQPQHF
18 TRBJ1-5 TRBV27 CASKAGGTGGWRNQPQHF
15 TRBJ1-2 TRBV6-5 CASSSGTGINYGYTF
14 TRBJ1-2 TRBV5-4 CASSLLGVDYGYTF
15 TRBJ2-3 TRBV28 CASSQLAGGVDTQYF
17 TRBJ1-3 TRBV18 CASSPPNLRRSGNTIYF
13 TRBJ1-5 TRBV19 CASSISSNQPQHF
15 TRBJ2-2 TRBV5-4 CASSLGTVNTGELFF
14 TRBJ1-1 TRBV6-5 CASGQTGRSTEAFF
15 TRBJ2-2 TRBV5-1 CASNSGGRNTGELFF
16 TRBJ2-6 TRBV27 CASSLGLGSGANVLTF
16 TRBJ1-1 TRBV19 CASRGGATEYNTEAFF
15 TRBJ2-5 TRBV7-8 CASSFSGGTQETQYF
17 TRBJ2-6 TRBV18 CASSPRTGGAGANVLTF
13 TRBJ2-5 TRBV7-9 CASSPGGGETQYF
14 TRBJ2-2 TRBV19 CASSKFRDTGELFF
18 TRBJ2-2 TRBV5-1 CASSLAAGQGSTTGELFF
15 TRBJ2-1 TRBV7-9 CASSFGGGSLSEQFF
15 TRBJ2-2 TRBV7-7 CASSLAAGATGELFF
15 TRBJ2-7 TRBV14 CASSPTLLASYEQYF
14 TRBJ2-2 TRBV18 CASSLQQGTGELFF
17 TRBJ1-6 TRBV5-1 CASSLTASGLTNSPLHF
15 TRBJ1-1 TRBV5-5 CASSLSGGENTEAFF
13 TRBJ2-3 TRBV15 CASGRRGRDTQYF
17 TRBJ2-5 TRBV28 CASSLIGQGAGRKTQYF
16 TRBJ1-1 TRBV4-1 CASSQDGQGPNTEAFF
17 TRBJ1-3 TRBV18 CASSPLQGPSSGNTIYF
13 TRBJ1-2 TRBV7-9 CASSRGQGYGYTF
16 TRBJ1-4 TRBV9 CASSTPQGTTNEKLFF
18 TRBJ2-5 TRBV6-1 CASSEWDRGTSQKETQYF
13 TRBJ2-3 TRBV10-3 CATKQESTDTQYF
13 TRBJ1-2 TRBV2 CASSVIGDINYTF
15 TRBJ2-1 TRBV11-3 CASSSGQGPYNEQFF
13 TRBJ1-5 TRBV20-1 CSASSGVNQPQHF
17 TRBJ1-2 TRBV3-1/TRBV3-2 CASSRGGPGRRMGGYTF
12 TRBJ1-5 TRBV7-9 CASSLGDQPQHF
13 TRBJ2-2 TRBV28 CASRQGAGGELFF